This TCR beta chain stems from a study of blood T cell repertoires in COVID-19. During active infection, Seattle patients enrolled and were then monitored through disease. The data were produced by immunoSEQ multiplex PCR, yet TCRdb's version contains in-frame clones alone and is incomplete. This sample has 250,000 to 400,000 clones; about 91% occur once, and the top ten carry 1.5% to 2%. This TCR came from a woman aged 25-40 years with COVID-19, enrolled during active disease. Sequencing used peripheral blood.

DNA for the CDR3: TGTGCCAGCAGTGACTCAATGGGGAGCACTGAAGCTTTCTTT. Its translation: CASSDSMGSTEAFF. The chain joins TRBV6-4 to TRBJ1-1; D gene uncertain. This CDR3 has 14 amino acids. Trimming shortened V by 0 bases and J by 4 bases, and 9 bases separated the two germline ends. Looked up from germline, CDR1 is MRHNA and CDR2 is SNTAGT.